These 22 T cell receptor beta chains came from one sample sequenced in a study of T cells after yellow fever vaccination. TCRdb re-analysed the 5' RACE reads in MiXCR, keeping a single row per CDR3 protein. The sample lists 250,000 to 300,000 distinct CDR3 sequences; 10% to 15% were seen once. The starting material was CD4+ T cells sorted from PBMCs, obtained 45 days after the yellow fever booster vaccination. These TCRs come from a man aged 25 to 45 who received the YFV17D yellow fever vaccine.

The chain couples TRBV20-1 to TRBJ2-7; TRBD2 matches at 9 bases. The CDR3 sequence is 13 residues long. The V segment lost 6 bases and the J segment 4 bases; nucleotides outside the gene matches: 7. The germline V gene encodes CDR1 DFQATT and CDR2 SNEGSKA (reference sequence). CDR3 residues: CSAYPSGTYEQYF. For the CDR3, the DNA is TGCAGTGCCTACCCTAGCGGGACTTACGAGCAGTACTTC.

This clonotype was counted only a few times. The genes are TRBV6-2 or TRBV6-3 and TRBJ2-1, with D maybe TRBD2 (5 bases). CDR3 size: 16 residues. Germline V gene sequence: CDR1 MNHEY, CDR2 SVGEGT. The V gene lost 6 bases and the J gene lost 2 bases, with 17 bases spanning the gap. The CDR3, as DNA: TGTGCCAGCAGGTTGGGTCCGGGATGGGCCTACAATGAGCAGTTCTTC. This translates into CASRLGPGWAYNEQFF.

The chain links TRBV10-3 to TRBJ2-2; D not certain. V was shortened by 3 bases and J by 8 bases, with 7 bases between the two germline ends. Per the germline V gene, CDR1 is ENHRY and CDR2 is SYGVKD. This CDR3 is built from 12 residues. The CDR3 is CAISESIGELFF. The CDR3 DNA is TGTGCCATCAGTGAATCTATTGGGGAGCTGTTTTTT.

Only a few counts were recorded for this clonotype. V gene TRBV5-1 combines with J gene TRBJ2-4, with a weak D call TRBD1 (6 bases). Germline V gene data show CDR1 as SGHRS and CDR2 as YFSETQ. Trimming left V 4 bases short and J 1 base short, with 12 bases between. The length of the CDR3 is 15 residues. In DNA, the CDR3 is TGCGCCAGCAGCCCATCAGGGGCGGCCAAAAACATTCAGTACTTC. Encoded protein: CASSPSGAAKNIQYF.

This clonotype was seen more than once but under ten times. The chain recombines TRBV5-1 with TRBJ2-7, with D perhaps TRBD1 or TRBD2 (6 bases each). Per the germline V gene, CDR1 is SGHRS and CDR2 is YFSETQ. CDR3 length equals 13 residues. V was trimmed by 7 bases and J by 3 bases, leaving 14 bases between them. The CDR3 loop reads CASRGQNNYEQYF. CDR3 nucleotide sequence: TGCGCCAGCCGGGGGCAAAACAACTACGAGCAGTACTTC.

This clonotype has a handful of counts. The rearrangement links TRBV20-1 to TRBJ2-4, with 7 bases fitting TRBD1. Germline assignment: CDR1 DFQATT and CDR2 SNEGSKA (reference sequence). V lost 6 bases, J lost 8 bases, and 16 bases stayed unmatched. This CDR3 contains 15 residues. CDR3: CSAKTGMGSTDIQYF. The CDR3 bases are TGCAGTGCCAAGACAGGGATGGGATCAACGGACATTCAGTACTTC.

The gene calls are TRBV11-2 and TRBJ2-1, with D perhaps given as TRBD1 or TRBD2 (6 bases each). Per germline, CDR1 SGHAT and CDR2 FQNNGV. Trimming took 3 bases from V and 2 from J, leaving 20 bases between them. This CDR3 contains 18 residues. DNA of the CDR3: TGTGCCAGCAGCTTGTGGGGGGCTCTTGGACCTGCCTACAATGAGCAGTTCTTC. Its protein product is CASSLWGALGPAYNEQFF.

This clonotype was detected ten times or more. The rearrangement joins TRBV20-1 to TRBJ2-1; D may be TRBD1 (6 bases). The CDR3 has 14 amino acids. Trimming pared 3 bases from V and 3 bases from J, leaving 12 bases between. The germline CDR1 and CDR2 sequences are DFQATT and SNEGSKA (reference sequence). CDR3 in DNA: TGCAGTGCTAGCTCGGGGACAAGCTACAATGAGCAGTTCTTC. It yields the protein CSASSGTSYNEQFF.

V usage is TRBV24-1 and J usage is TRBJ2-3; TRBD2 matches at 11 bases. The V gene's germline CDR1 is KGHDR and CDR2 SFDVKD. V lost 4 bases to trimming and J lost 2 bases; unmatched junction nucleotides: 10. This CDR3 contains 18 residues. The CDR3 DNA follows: TGTGCCACCAGTGACCCCGGGACTAGCGGTATCTACACAGATACGCAGTATTTT. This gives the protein CATSDPGTSGIYTDTQYF.

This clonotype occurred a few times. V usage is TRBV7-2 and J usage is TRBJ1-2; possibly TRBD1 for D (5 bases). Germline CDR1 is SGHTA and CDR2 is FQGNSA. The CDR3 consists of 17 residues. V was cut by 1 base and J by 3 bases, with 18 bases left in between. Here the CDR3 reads CASSLGPDTLGDYGYTF. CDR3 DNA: TGTGCCAGCAGCTTAGGGCCGGACACCCTCGGGGACTATGGCTACACCTTC.

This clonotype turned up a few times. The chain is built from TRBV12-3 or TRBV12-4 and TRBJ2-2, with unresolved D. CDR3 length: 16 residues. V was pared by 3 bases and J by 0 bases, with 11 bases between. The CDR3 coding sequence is TGTGCCAGCAGTTTCCGGTTTGGATCGAACACCGGGGAGCTGTTTTTT. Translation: CASSFRFGSNTGELFF.

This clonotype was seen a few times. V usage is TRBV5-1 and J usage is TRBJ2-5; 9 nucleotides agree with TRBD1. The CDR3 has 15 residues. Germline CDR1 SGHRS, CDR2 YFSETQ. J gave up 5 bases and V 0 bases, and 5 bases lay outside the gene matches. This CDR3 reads CASSLDPTGGETQYF. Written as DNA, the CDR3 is TGCGCCAGCAGCTTGGACCCGACAGGGGGGGAGACCCAGTACTTC.

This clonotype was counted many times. CDR3 DNA: TGTGCCAGCAGCTTCTATTGGGGAGTCACAGATACGCAGTATTTT. Its translation is CASSFYWGVTDTQYF. J is TRBJ2-3 and V is TRBV7-9; maybe TRBD2 (5 bases). V was shortened by 3 bases and J by 2 bases, with 12 bases between the two germline ends. The germline V gene encodes CDR1 SEHNR and CDR2 FQNEAQ (reference sequence). CDR3 length: 15 residues.

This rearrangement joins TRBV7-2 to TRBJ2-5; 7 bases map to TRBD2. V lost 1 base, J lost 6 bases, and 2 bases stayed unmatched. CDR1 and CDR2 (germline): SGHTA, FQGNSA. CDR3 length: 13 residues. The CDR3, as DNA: TGTGCCAGCAGCTTAGGCGGGAGTAAGACCCAGTACTTC. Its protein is CASSLGGSKTQYF.

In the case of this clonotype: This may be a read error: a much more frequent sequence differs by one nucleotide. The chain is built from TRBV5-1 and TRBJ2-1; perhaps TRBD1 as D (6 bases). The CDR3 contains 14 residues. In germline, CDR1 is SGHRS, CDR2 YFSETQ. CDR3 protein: CAISNGQPGHEQFF. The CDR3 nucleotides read TGCGCCATCAGCAACGGACAGCCCGGACATGAGCAGTTCTTC.

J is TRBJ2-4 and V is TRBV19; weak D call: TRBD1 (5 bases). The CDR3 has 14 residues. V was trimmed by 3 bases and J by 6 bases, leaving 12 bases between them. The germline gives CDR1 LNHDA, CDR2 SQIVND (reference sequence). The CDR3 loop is CASSIQGHGNIQYF. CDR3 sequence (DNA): TGTGCCAGTAGTATTCAGGGCCACGGAAACATTCAGTACTTC.

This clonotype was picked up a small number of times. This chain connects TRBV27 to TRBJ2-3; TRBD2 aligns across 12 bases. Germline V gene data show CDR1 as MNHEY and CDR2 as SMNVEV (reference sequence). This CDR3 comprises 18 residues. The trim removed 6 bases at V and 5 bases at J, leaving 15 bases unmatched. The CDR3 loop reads CASSSLLTSGRLIDTQYF. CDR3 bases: TGTGCCAGCAGCTCCTTATTAACTAGCGGGAGGTTAATAGATACGCAGTATTTT.

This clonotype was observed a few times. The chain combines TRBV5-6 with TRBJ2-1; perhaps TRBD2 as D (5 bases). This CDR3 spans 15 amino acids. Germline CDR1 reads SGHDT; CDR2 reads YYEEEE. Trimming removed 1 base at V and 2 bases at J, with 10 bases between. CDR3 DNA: TGTGCCAGCAGCTTGACTAGGAAAACCTACAATGAGCAGTTCTTC. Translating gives CASSLTRKTYNEQFF.

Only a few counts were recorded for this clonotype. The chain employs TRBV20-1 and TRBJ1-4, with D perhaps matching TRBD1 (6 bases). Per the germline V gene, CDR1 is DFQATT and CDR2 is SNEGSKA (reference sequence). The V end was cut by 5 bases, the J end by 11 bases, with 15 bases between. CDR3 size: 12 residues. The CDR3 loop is CSAWGGGDKLFF. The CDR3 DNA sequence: TGCAGTGCTTGGGGGGGGGGCGATAAACTGTTTTTT.

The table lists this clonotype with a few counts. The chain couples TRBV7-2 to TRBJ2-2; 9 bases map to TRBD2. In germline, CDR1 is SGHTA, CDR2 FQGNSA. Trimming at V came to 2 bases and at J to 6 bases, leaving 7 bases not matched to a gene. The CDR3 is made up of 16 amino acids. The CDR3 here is CASSLNGLAGAGELFF. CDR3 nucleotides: TGTGCCAGCAGCTTAAATGGCTTAGCGGGAGCCGGGGAGCTGTTTTTT.

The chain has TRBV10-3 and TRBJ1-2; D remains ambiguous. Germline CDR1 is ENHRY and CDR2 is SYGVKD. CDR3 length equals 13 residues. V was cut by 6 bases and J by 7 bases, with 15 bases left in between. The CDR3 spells CAISRGLHCGYTF. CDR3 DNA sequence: TGTGCCATCAGCCGCGGGCTCCACTGTGGCTACACCTTC.

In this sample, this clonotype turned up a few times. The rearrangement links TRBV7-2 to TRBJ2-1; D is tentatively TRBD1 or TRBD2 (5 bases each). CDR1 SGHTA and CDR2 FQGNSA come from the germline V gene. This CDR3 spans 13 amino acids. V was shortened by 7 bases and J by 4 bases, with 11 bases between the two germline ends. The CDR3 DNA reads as TGTGCCAGCACCCTAGGGACGTACAATGAGCAGTTCTTC. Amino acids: CASTLGTYNEQFF.